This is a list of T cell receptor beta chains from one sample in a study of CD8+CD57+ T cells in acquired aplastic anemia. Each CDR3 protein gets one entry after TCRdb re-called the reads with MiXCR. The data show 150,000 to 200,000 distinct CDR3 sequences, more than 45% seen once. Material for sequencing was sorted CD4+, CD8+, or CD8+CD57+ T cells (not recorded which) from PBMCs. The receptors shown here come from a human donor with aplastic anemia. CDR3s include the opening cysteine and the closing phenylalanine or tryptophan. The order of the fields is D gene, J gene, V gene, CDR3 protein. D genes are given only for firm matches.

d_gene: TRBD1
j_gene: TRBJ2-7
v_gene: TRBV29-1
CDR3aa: CSVAGGSSYEQYF

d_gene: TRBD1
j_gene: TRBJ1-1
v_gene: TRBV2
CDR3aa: CASSSDKTGYDTEAFF

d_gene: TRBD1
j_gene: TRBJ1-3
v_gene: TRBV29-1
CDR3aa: CSVGGGTGASGNTIYF

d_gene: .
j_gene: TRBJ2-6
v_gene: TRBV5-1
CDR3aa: CASSLYAGLSGANVLTF

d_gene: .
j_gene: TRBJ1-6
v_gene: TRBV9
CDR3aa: CASSVGGRNSPLHF

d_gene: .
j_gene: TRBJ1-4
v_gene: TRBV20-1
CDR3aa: CSAPDGTNEKLFF

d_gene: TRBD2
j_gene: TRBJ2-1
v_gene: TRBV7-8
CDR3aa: CASSPTGGEQFF

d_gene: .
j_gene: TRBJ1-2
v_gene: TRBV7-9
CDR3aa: CASRSLSNYGYTF

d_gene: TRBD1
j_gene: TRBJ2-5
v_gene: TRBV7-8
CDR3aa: CASGTGQETQYF

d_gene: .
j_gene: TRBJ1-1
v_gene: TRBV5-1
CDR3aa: CASSLVGLMNTEAFF

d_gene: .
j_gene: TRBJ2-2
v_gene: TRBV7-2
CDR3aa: CASSRVPANTGELFF

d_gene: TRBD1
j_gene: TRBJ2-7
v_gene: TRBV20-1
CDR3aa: CSARQGLWYEQYF

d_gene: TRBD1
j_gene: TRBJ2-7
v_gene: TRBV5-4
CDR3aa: CASSLGTGGNEQYF

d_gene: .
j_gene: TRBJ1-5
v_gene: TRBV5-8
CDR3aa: CASSFGRVLNNQPQHF

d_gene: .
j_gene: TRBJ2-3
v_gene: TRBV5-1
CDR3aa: CASSRGGPSTDTQYF

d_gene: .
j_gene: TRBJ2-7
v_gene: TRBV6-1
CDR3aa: CASSVRQGGIYEQYF

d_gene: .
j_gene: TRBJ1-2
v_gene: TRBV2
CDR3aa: CASSAGYPGYGYTF

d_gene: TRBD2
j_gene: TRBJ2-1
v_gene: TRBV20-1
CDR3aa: CSARGQLAGNNEQFF

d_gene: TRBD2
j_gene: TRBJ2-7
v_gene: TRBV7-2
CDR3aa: CASSLGTSGFYEQYF

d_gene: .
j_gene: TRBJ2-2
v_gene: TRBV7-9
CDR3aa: CASSLEGSGELFF

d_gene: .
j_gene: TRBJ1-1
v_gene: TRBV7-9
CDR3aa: CASSRAEMNTEAFF

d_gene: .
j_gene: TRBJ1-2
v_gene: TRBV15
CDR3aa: CATSRDREQSGYTF

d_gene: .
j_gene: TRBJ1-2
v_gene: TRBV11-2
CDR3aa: CASSPGQGDYGYTF

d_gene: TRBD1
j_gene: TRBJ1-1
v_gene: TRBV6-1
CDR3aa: CASSLTGGTEAFF

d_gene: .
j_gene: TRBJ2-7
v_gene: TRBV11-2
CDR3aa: CASSLEGGRAYEQHF

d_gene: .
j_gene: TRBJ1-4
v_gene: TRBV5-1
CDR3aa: CASSPSLQGANEKLFF

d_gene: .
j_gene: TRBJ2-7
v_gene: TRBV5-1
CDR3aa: CASSQTGRSSYEQYF

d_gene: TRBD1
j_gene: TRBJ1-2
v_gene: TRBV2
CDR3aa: CASSEDQGEGTF

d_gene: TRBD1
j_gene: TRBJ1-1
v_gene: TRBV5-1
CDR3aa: CASSLRDSVTEAFF

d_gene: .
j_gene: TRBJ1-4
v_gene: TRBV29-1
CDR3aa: CSVALQGVGEKLFF

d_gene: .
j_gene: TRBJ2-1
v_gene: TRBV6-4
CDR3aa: CASSEPGTQQFF

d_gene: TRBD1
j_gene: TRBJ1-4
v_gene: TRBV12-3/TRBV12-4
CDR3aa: CASSTDRGRTNEKLFF

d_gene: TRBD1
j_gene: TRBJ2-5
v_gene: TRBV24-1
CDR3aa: CATSDHGQGEETQYF

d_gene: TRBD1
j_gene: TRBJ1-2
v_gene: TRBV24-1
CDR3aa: CATSDFPGQGRGYTF

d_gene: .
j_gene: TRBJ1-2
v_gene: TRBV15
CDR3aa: CATSRPSRVASYGYTF

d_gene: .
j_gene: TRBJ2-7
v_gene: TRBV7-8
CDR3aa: CASSSGSGMTYEQYF

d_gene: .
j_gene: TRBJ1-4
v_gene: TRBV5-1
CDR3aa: CASSLGQVNEKLFF

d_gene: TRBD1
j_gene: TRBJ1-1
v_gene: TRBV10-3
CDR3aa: CAISATGNKNTEAFF

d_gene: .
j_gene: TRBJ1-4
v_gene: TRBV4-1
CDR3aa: CASSLLFKQDRIATNEKLFF

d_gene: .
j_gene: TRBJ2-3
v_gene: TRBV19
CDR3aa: CASSRQEVTDTQYF

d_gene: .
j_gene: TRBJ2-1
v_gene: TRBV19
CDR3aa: CASSQGSRITDEQFF

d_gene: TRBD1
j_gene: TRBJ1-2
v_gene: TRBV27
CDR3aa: CASSPTTGLGYTF

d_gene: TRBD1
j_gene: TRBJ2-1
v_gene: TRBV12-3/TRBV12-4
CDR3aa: CASSFSTGVGYTEQFF

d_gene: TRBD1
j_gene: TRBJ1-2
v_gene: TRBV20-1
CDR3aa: CSARDRGLSYGYTF

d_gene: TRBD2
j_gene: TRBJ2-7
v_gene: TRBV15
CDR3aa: CATSPNWAGVYEQYF

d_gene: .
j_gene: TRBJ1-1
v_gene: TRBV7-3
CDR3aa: CASSLTYGNTEAFF

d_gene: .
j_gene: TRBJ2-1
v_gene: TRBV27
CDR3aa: CASRRGSGHNEQFF

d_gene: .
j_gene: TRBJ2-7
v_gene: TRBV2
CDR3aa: CAKHGVYEQYF

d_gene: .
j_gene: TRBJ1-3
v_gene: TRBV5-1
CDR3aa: CASSPGTRDTIYF